One and the same sample provided the 13 T cell receptor beta chains below, sequenced in a study of blood T cell repertoires in COVID-19. Generated by immunoSEQ multiplex PCR, the TCRdb table keeps only in-frame clones and is missing some. This table holds about 170,000 clones, approximately 88% found once. Sequencing was carried out using peripheral blood. The receptors were sampled from a woman of 80 years or more with active or convalescent COVID-19.

This chain joins TRBV7-3 and TRBJ2-1; 9 bases agree with TRBD2. With 4 bases clipped from V and 6 bases from J, the junction kept 13 bases outside the gene matches. This CDR3 is 17 amino acids long. CDR1 and CDR2 (germline): SGHTA, FQGTGA. CDR3 region: CASSSEGLAQRSNEQFF. The CDR3 coding sequence is TGTGCCAGCAGCTCGGAGGGACTAGCTCAGAGGAGCAATGAGCAGTTCTTC. The full variable domain, with the rest looked up from reference TRBV7-3 and TRBJ2-1, is GAGVSQTPSNKVTEKGKYVELRCDPISGHTALYWYRQSLGQGPEFLIYFQGTGAADDSGLPNDRFFAVRPEGSVSTLKIQRTERGDSAVYLCASSSEGLAQRSNEQFFGPGTRLTVL.

This clone occurred once. This chain joins TRBV19 and TRBJ2-2; TRBD2 aligns across 7 bases. CDR3 size: 14 residues. In germline, CDR1 is LNHDA, CDR2 SQIVND (reference sequence). V lost 9 bases, J lost 1 base, and 5 bases stayed unmatched. The CDR3 protein is CASRGLLNTGELFF. DNA of the CDR3: TGTGCCAGCCGGGGACTACTGAACACCGGGGAGCTGTTTTTT.

The genes are TRBV18 and TRBJ1-1, with 8 bases identical to TRBD1. CDR3 length: 14 residues. After removal of 6 bases from V and 5 bases from J, the junction contained 8 bases not matched to a gene. CDR1 and CDR2 from the germline V gene are KGHSH and LQKENI. CDR3 amino acids: CASSQGQGGTEAFF. DNA of the CDR3: TGTGCCAGCTCGCAAGGACAGGGTGGGACTGAAGCTTTCTTT.

This chain joins TRBV11-3 and TRBJ2-7; 10 nucleotides match TRBD1. This CDR3 spans 14 amino acids. Per the germline V gene, CDR1 is SGHNT and CDR2 is YENEEA. V shed 5 bases, J shed 3 bases, and the junction held 4 bases outside the gene matches. Here the CDR3 DNA reads TGTGCCAGCAGCGACCGGGACAGGGGCTACGAGCAGTACTTC. This codes for CASSDRDRGYEQYF.

This chain links TRBV5-8 with TRBJ2-7, with TRBD2 matching 10 bases. Per germline, CDR1 SGHTS and CDR2 YDEGEE. CDR3 length: 15 residues. After removal of 1 base from V and 4 bases from J, the junction contained 5 bases not matched to a gene. This CDR3 is CASSLNGLAAYEQYF. The CDR3 DNA reads TGTGCCAGCAGCTTGAATGGACTAGCGGCTTACGAGCAGTACTTC.

This chain connects TRBV6-1 to TRBJ1-5; D possibly corresponds to TRBD1 (5 bases). The length of the CDR3 is 14 residues. With 0 bases removed from V and 6 bases from J, the gap between germline ends came to 9 bases. Germline assignment: CDR1 MNHNS and CDR2 SASEGT. CDR3 sequence reads: CASSEAGGSQPQHF. CDR3 coding DNA: TGTGCCAGCAGTGAAGCGGGGGGGAGTCAGCCCCAGCATTTT.

The rearrangement joins TRBV28 to TRBJ1-2, with D possibly TRBD1 on 6 matching bases. The germline V gene has CDR1 MDHEN and CDR2 SYDVKM. With 7 bases removed from V and 4 bases from J, the gap between germline ends came to 16 bases. The CDR3 is made up of 14 amino acids. CDR3 DNA sequence: TGTGCCAGCACCCCTGGGGGCGACGGCTATGGCTACACCTTC. Protein product: CASTPGGDGYGYTF.

The CDR3 loop reads CAWSGQTHEAFF. In DNA, the CDR3 is TGTGCCTGGAGTGGACAGACGCACGAAGCTTTCTTT. The chain uses TRBV30 and TRBJ1-1; TRBD1 might be the D (5 bases). The V and J ends lost 1 base and 8 bases respectively, with 11 bases between them. The CDR3 runs to 12 residues. Germline V gene lookup returns CDR1 GTSNPN and CDR2 SVGIG (reference sequence).

This clone came up a few times. The chain uses TRBV6-2 or TRBV6-3 and TRBJ2-3; D perhaps matches TRBD2 (6 bases). The CDR3 totals 16 residues. The V gene lost 4 bases and the J gene lost 1 base, with 15 bases spanning the gap. The germline gives CDR1 MNHEY, CDR2 SVGEGT. CDR3 sequence: CASSSAGTGGTDTQYF. The CDR3 bases are TGTGCCAGCAGTTCCGCCGGGACGGGAGGCACAGATACGCAGTATTTT.

The chain links TRBV30 to TRBJ2-7; no firm D call. CDR3 size: 11 residues. Germline V gene sequence: CDR1 GTSNPN, CDR2 SVGIG (reference sequence). Trimming cost V 2 bases and J 4 bases, with 6 bases left between them. As DNA, the CDR3 is TGTGCCTGGAGTCCCCTATACGAGCAGTACTTC. It is translated as CAWSPLYEQYF.

The J gene is TRBJ2-1, the V gene TRBV21-1; TRBD2, the table's D call, lacks a check against the DNA. TRBV21-1 corresponds to a pseudogene. The CDR3 covers 15 residues. CDR3 residues: CASSVDSSSYNEQFF. The CDR3 DNA follows: TGTGCCAGCAGCGTTGACTCGAGCTCCTACAATGAGCAGTTCTTC.

This chain joins TRBV5-1 and TRBJ2-5; D might be TRBD2 (7 bases). The V end lost 1 base, the J end lost 3 bases, and 10 bases lay between the germline ends. Germline V lookup: CDR1 SGHRS, CDR2 YFSETQ. The CDR3 is 14 amino acids. CDR3 DNA: TGCGCCAGCAGCTTGACAGGGAGGGAAGAGACCCAGTACTTC. This sequence encodes CASSLTGREETQYF.

The genes are TRBV3-1 (or the pseudogene TRBV3-2) and TRBJ1-5; 7 bases match TRBD1. Germline CDR1 is LGHDT and CDR2 is YNNKEL (reference sequence). The junction had 10 bases not matched to a gene; V was cut back by 4 bases and J by 4 bases. The CDR3 runs to 16 residues. The CDR3 loop is CASSPGQALVNQPQHF. The CDR3 coding sequence is TGTGCCAGCAGCCCTGGACAGGCGTTAGTGAATCAGCCCCAGCATTTT.